This section outlines one TCR beta chain sequence together with its context. The target antigen is unknown. One end of the junction varies from germline; a read error may be responsible. This sample was taken from a study of shared clonotypes between healthy human individuals. TCRdb's copy holds only in-frame clones and misses some; the assay was immunoSEQ multiplex PCR. The sample lists about 820,000 clones; over 90% were seen once. Terminally differentiated effector memory CD45RA+ cells were left out of the naive CD8 fraction, which was CD45RO-negative and positively selected for CCR7. Per the germline V gene, CDR1 is SEHNR and CDR2 is FQNEAQ (reference sequence). CDR3 size: 12 residues. General study findings and limits: Some clonotypes were shared by all four sorted-subset donors, while others were not shared. The non-shared ones had lower generation probabilities than the shared ones. Sorted-subset sequencing, rarefaction showed, was incomplete despite large depth. Only a few donors were included, so the genetic and exposure-history diversity represented was limited.

This TCR was sampled from a man aged 30 to 39 in good health. The source material was naive CD8+ T cells sorted from blood. This chain joins TRBV7-9 and TRBJ2-5; D might be TRBD2 (6 bases). CDR3 nucleotides: TGTGCCAGCAGCTTAACTGGACCAGGAGGGAACTTC. This encodes CASSLTGPGGNF.